This TCR beta chain was sequenced for a study of cytomegalovirus exposure and HLA in healthy donors (TCRdb year 2017). Background on the whole study: In an earlier analysis of 550 to 750 of the donors, 250 to 350 Gb of sequence data and 90 million to 120 million unique TCR beta sequences from about 179 million T cells were reported. The study profiled the T cell repertoires of under 850 subjects by immunosequencing and related them to cytomegalovirus serostatus. Donor age, sex, ethnicity and CMV serostatus were compiled alongside the repertoire data. In the later analysis, no new phenotypic data were used to find candidate immune exposures; instead, reliance was placed on TCR beta sequences and their occurrence across donors. Every discovery cohort repertoire had been produced on one sequencing platform. An earlier analysis of 500 to 750 of the donors applied high-throughput TCR beta sequencing to assess whether each TCR beta V gene segment acted as functional or pseudogenic. Roughly 300 gigabases of sequencing data and around 88 million unique TCR sequences made up an early release that covered some 640 HLA-typed donors. Roughly 5 DR-DQ haplotypes were handled as single units for association and clustering because linkage in the cohort was strong. On average, roughly 240,000 unique TCR beta nucleotide sequences were sequenced per donor among several hundred genotyped donors of the cohort, with about 17% of those sequences being non-productive. The number of donors typed differed by locus, with about 629-640 for A, B, C, DRB1 and DQB1, around 500 for DQA1, under 610 for DPA1, and approximately 470 for DPB1. Among the 398 genotyped donors, under 90% belonged to the genetic ancestry cluster associated with self-reported Caucasian donors. The study combined high-throughput TCR immunosequencing, statistical association of individual TCRs with disease status, and machine learning to predict cytomegalovirus infection status. In addition to the first cohort of approximately 650 subjects, a separate validation cohort of approximately 110 different subjects was used. Class I and class II HLA loci were covered by the typing at four-digit resolution. Genome-wide SNP genotypes for about three fifths of the roughly 700 donors were used in a later genetic analysis, which treated that subset as a discovery cohort. In a later analysis, previously published TCR beta repertoires from about 670 donors were re-analyzed and high-resolution HLA genotyping was added so that TCR occurrence patterns could be studied. The study was designed to test whether signatures of past pathogen exposure could be identified by cataloging public T cell receptors. Overall study results and their limits: Most TCR sequences were observed very rarely across donors, whereas some public TCRs were present in many individuals. In an earlier analysis of 500 to 650 of the donors, most TCR beta V segments appeared in productive rearrangements about 87% or about 30% of the time, broadly matching IMGT annotations. A later genetic analysis reported fewer N-insertions in productive TCRs among donors in an Asian-associated ancestry cluster than the approximately 670-donor mean. A later genetic analysis associated a missense DCLRE1C variant with V-gene and J-gene trimming of TCR beta chains, and an independent cohort replicated the association. The study listed 150 to 200 TCR beta chains as associated with cytomegalovirus. A cluster of highly shared sequence variants was judged likely to be a technical artifact of the sequencing pipeline. The authors suggested that the approach could potentially be generalized to other disease states and immunological phenotypes. In vitro tests confirmed that a few of the cytomegalovirus-associated TCR beta chains recognize cytomegalovirus antigens. In this cohort, only TCR beta chains were sequenced, and detectable features were limited by the absence of alpha or paired-chain data. Because the 87-base-pair reads could not distinguish some IMGT-functional V segments, including TRBV6-2 and TRBV6-3, those segments were excluded. When HLA alleles, especially DR and DQ, strongly co-occurred, attributing TCR associations to individual alleles was difficult. A further reported finding was that TCR beta sequences accurately predicted the HLA-A and HLA-B alleles for most subjects in the first cohort. Compared with equally common non-associated chains, HLA-associated TCR beta chains in a later analysis were more clonally expanded and had lower generation probabilities. The presence/absence analyses assumed that sequencing depth was roughly uniform across donors, and that assumption may not be true. The classifier was reported to diagnose cytomegalovirus status with high specificity and sensitivity in both the original and validation cohorts. Because counts were too low, roughly 17 rarely observed V segments, including chromosome 9 orphons, were left out of the earlier analysis of a few hundred of the donors. In a later analysis, most CMV-associated TCR beta chains were found to appear HLA-restricted, with HLA associations seemingly driven largely by CMV exposure. In a later analysis, over 15,000 TCR beta sequences were associated with specific HLA alleles at a false discovery rate of 0.05. Because HLA typing was missing for some donors at each locus, association tests included only the typed subset. In a later analysis, several top co-occurrence clusters were reported to appear linked to parvovirus B19, influenza, CMV and Epstein-Barr virus. According to a later analysis, TCR association rates differed among HLA loci, with DRB1 alleles showing the most associated TCRs and HLA-C alleles showing the fewest. CMV serostatus was the only immune exposure information available for the cohort. Correlated functional status among segregating V segments might be attributable to linkage disequilibrium, but an unknown experimental factor could not be ruled out.

Library method: the immunoSEQ multiplex PCR assay. For the multiplex PCR, a mixture combining 60 forward primers for TCR Vbeta segments and 13 reverse primers for TCR Jbeta segments was used. Amplification of the CDR3 region of rearranged TCR beta genes was performed with a multiplex PCR assay on genomic DNA. The Illumina HiSeq System was used to sequence the amplified TCR beta libraries as 87-base-pair reads. The original pipeline was this. A later analysis counted tens of millions of unique TCR beta chains across the 666 repertoires, and some 11 million of these chains were shared by at least two donors. Raw reads were error-corrected and collapsed into unique sequences by a nearest-neighbor algorithm in which closely related sequences were merged to remove PCR and sequencing errors. Alignment of CDR3 sequences to IMGT reference sequences was used to assign V, D and J gene segments. Each retained sequence needed at least a six-nucleotide match to both a V gene segment and a J gene segment. A rearrangement was called productive if the CDR3 had no stop codons and remained in frame with V and J, and every other rearrangement was called non-productive. Following IMGT convention, CDR3 was defined as the stretch from the second conserved V-encoded cysteine up to the conserved J-encoded phenylalanine. Sequences without an unambiguous match to a single V gene segment were excluded from the earlier analysis of 587 of the donors. An earlier analysis of a few hundred of the donors classified V segments as functional when productive rearrangements were above 56.7% and as segregating when the standard deviation between donors was above 5%. A statistical classification framework was developed to diagnose cytomegalovirus status using the catalog of TCR beta chain sequences. In a later analysis, TCR nucleotide sequences were compared against IMGT/GENE-DB human TR gene sequences so that V and J genes could be assigned. A later analysis assigned CDR3 sequences and most-parsimonious VDJ recombination scenarios with the TCRdist pipeline. In a later analysis, each TCR beta chain was defined by its CDR3 amino acid sequence together with its V-gene family, and reads without a unique V-gene family were excluded. To address suspected cross-contamination and a sequencing artifact, a later analysis removed over 500 highly shared, low-generation-probability nucleotide sequences. In a later analysis, a clonal expansion index for each public chain was calculated from normalized within-repertoire ranks of inferred template counts. In a later analysis, generation probabilities were computed with a VDJ recombination model fitted to out-of-frame rearrangements, and the resulting probabilities were checked against IGoR. In a later analysis, hypergeometric tests were used to score TCR-TCR, TCR-HLA and TCR-CMV co-occurrence, with a repertoire-size bias correction applied to TCR pairs. A later analysis estimated false discovery rates by permuting HLA or CMV assignments 20 times. In a later analysis, co-occurring TCRs were grouped with DBSCAN, and TCRdist sequence similarity was added when clustering was performed within HLA-allele-positive subsets. Co-occurrence clustering excluded repertoires with fewer than 30,000 or more than 120,000 public chains, plus five with anomalous nucleotide sharing. TCRdb limited this immuneACCESS table to in-frame rearrangements with V and J called. A share of clones is missing; checked studies link under half to unresolved V genes, and the rest is unexplained. V and J calls and clone size are given by that table; D and trimming were obtained from the DNA. Within this sample are 120,000 to 150,000 clones, with roughly 80% of them counted one time only. The top ten hold less than 4% of the sample.

In the germline V gene (reference sequence), CDR1 corresponds to LNHDA and CDR2 to SQIVND. Trimming leaves V shorter by 1 base and J shorter by 1 base, with the junction holding 2 bases beyond the gene matches. From cysteine to phenylalanine, the CDR3 is 15 amino acids long. The sequence is cut down to CDR3 DNA, 45 bases in frame from base 1. On this clone itself: This clone's antigen is unknown. Base qualities were left out, and no much larger clone turns up one base away.

In total, roughly 670 healthy bone marrow donors made up the cohort. At the time of sampling, every cohort member was nominally healthy, though immune exposures that went unrecorded were likely present. The donor was CMV seronegative and belonged to the group of 350 to 400 seronegative cohort members. Every donor gave a peripheral blood sample, and the peripheral blood mononuclear cells from that sample were used for TCR beta sequencing. The Qiagen DNeasy Blood Extraction Kit was used to extract genomic DNA from the blood cell samples. The receptor was isolated from a male donor in good health and CMV-seronegative. Rearrangement joined TRBV19 to TRBJ2-5; 8 central nucleotides agree with TRBD2. The specimen sequenced was PBMCs. Here the CDR3 is given as CASSIALAGQETQYF. The DNA is as follows: TGTGCCAGTAGTATAGCCCTAGCGGGCCAAGAGACCCAGTACTTC. Extended through the reference TRBV19 and TRBJ2-5 proteins, this CDR3 yields the full variable domain: DGGITQSPKYLFRKEGQNVTLSCEQNLNHDAMYWYRQDPGQGLRLIYYSQIVNDFQKGDIAEGYSVSREKKESFPLTVTSAQKNPTAFYLCASSIALAGQETQYFGPGTRLLVL.